This TCR beta chain stems from a study of T-cell memory formation after mild COVID-19 (dated by TCRdb to the early 2020s). Background on the whole study: TCR sequence clusters from the two donors were found to be largely donor specific. Longitudinal TCRalpha and TCRbeta repertoire sequencing tracked T-cell clones expanding and contracting after mild COVID-19 in two donors. The cohort was made up of two young adult volunteers, one female and one male, who were previously healthy.

Ficoll-Paque density gradient centrifugation was the method used to isolate PBMCs. The CDR3 numbers 14 residues from cysteine through phenylalanine. Of the read, only the CDR3 DNA is kept; its 42 bases are in frame from base 1. The germline V gene (reference sequence) specifies LGHDT as CDR1 and YNNKEL as CDR2. V is cut by 1 base and J by 4 bases, and the space between the germline ends is 8 bases. In regard to this clonotype: This receptor's antigen is unknown. The sample holds no much larger clone one base away, and base qualities are not on file.

Instrument used: Illumina NovaSeq 6000. TCRalpha and TCRbeta cDNA libraries were built by 5'RACE with constant-segment primers, adding sample barcodes and unique molecular identifiers. RNA was extracted from every sample with Trizol reagent. The libraries were amplified in two PCR steps, and the second step added a second sample barcode and Illumina TruSeq adapters. Sequencing of libraries was performed on an Illumina NovaSeq with 2 x 150 bp paired-end reads. Processing in the source paper ran as follows. The reads were demultiplexed and collapsed into UMI-guided consensus sequences using migec v1.2.7. With mixcr v2.1.11, UMI consensuses were aligned to TRA and TRB V and J templates and assembled into clonotypes. A clonotype was counted as expanded or contracted only if both edgeR and NoisET called the change significant, with noise models trained on biological replicates. For edgeR calls, the thresholds were a false discovery rate-adjusted p below 0.01 and a log2 fold-change of 1. As an exploratory analysis of dynamics, PCA with hierarchical clustering was applied to max-normalized trajectories of the 1000 most abundant clonotypes. Each responding clone was given a CD4 or CD8 phenotype based on the CD4+ and CD8+ repertoires, which had been sequenced separately. TCRdb trimmed public reads at Q25 via fastp, called clones via MiXCR and kept in-frame beta chains. For every CDR3 protein sequence, its rows merge into one entry that carries the most common genes and DNA. Clone size and V and J calls follow TCRdb, not the original study. The sample includes 550,000 to 600,000 distinct CDR3 sequences, with about a fifth observed a single time. The ten top clones hold about 8.4% of the sample.

Beyond this particular receptor, the publication reports: The detection of some responding clones in pre-infection memory suggests that pre-existing cross-reactive memory T cells joined the SARS-CoV-2 response. Clones that contracted from day 15 to 85 showed balanced CD4/CD8 phenotypes, whereas a second wave of clones that expanded from day 15 to 37 leaned towards CD4+. Contracting CD4+ clones were found mainly in CM and EM memory subsets, while CD8+ clones were enriched in EMRA. Only a couple of mild cases were covered in the study, and larger cohorts including severe cases with pre-infection samples were considered necessary. SARS-CoV-2 specificity of the second-wave clones peaking on day 37 was not confirmed.

Sequenced material: PBMCs or a T cell subset sorted from them (not recorded which). This chain is built from TRBV3-1 and TRBJ1-5, with the identity of the D gene unclear. The clonotype originates from an adult woman who had mild COVID-19 (a few samples of this study predate the infection). The sample titles of this study are shuffled in the database, so cell type and time point are left out; the donor was told from shared clones. The DNA reads as follows: TGTGCCAGCAGCCAAGCTACAGAAAATCAGCCCCAGCATTTT. Its product reads: CASSQATENQPQHF. Beyond the CDR3, the reference TRBV3-1 and TRBJ1-5 genes provide the residues; the full variable domain reads: DTAVSQTPKYLVTQMGNDKSIKCEQNLGHDTMYWYKQDSKKFLKIMFSYNNKELIINETVPNRFSPKSPDKAHLNLHINSLELGDSAVYFCASSQATENQPQHFGDGTRLSIL.